A single sample is the source of the 5 T cell receptor beta chains below, sequenced in a study of naive and memory T cell subsets. Four PCR rounds used nested alpha and beta constant region primers plus the SP2 primer. TCRdb re-analysed the 5' RACE reads in MiXCR, keeping a single row per CDR3 protein. The table lists 30,000 to 40,000 distinct CDR3 sequences, over 15% of them singletons. An oligonucleotide containing a UMI was ligated to the 3' end of TCR cDNA. All receptors come from a female donor in good health.

This clonotype was recorded a few times. The CDR3 is CASSVGNPGDTQYF. The CDR3, as DNA: TGTGCCAGCAGCGTAGGGAACCCTGGGGATACGCAGTATTTT. The rearrangement joins TRBV9 to TRBJ2-3; D gene ambiguous. Deletions cut 0 bases from V and 6 bases from J, with 11 bases between. The V gene's germline CDR1 is SGDLS and CDR2 YYNGEE. This CDR3 region has 14 residues.

This clonotype is medium-sized in the sample. V usage is TRBV7-9 and J usage is TRBJ1-1; D not certain. This CDR3 is built from 16 residues. Germline-derived CDR1 and CDR2 are SEHNR and FQNEAQ (reference sequence). Deletions cut 5 bases from V and 0 bases from J, with 16 bases between. CDR3: CASSRAPRPMNTEAFF. The CDR3 DNA follows: TGTGCCAGCAGCCGGGCCCCGAGGCCGATGAACACTGAAGCTTTCTTT.

This clonotype was picked up many times. The rearrangement uses TRBV10-2 and TRBJ2-7; D uncertain. The CDR3 runs 13 residues. Germline assignment: CDR1 WSHSY and CDR2 SAAADI. V was trimmed by 5 bases and J by 3 bases, leaving 11 bases between them. CDR3 DNA sequence: TGCGCCAGCAGTAGCGAGGTAAACTACGAGCAGTACTTC. It specifies CASSSEVNYEQYF.

The sample holds many counts of this clonotype. The V gene is TRBV20-1, the J gene TRBJ2-7, with 7 bases matching TRBD1. V was pared by 5 bases and J by 2 bases, with 9 bases of the junction left unmatched. CDR1 is DFQATT and CDR2 is SNEGSKA in the germline V gene (reference sequence). The CDR3 is 14 residues long. DNA of the CDR3: TGCAGTGCTGGGCCGGGACAGCATGCCTACGAGCAGTACTTC. This encodes CSAGPGQHAYEQYF.

This clonotype is classed as medium-sized. The chain links TRBV6-5 to TRBJ2-4, with TRBD1 matching 7 bases. Per germline, CDR1 MNHEY and CDR2 SVGAGI. Germline trimming cut 6 bases from V and 0 bases from J; bases unmatched to any gene: 5. CDR3 length equals 15 residues. This chain's CDR3 is CASSRDRVAKNIQYF. The DNA for the CDR3 is TGTGCCAGCAGCCGGGACAGAGTAGCCAAAAACATTCAGTACTTC.